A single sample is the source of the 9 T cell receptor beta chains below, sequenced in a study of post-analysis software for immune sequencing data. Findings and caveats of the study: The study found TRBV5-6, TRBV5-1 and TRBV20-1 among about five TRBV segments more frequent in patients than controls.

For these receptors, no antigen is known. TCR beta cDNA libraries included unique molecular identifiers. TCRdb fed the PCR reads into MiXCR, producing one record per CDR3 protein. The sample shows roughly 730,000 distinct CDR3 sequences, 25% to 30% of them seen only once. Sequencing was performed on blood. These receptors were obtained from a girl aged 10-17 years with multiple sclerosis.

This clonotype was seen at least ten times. CDR3 nucleotide sequence: TGTGCCAGCAGGAGGGAAGATACGCAGTATTTT. Translating it yields CASRREDTQYF. The V call is TRBV6-5, the J call TRBJ2-3, with D tentatively TRBD2 (5 bases). CDR1 MNHEY and CDR2 SVGAGI come from the germline V gene. The CDR3 covers 11 residues. Trimming removed 6 bases at V and 5 bases at J, with 6 bases between.

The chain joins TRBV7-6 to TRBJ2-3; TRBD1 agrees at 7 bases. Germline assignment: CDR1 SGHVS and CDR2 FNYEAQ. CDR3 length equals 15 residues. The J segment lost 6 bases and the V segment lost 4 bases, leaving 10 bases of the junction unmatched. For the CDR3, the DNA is TGTGCCAGCAGCTCCCGGGACAGAGCATGGGATACGCAGTATTTT. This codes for CASSSRDRAWDTQYF.

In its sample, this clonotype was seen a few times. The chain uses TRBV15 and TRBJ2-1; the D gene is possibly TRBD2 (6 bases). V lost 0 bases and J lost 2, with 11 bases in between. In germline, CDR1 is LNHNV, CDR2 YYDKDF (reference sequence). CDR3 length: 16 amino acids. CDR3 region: CATSREAGTTYNEQFF. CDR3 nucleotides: TGTGCCACCAGCAGAGAGGCGGGAACTACCTACAATGAGCAGTTCTTC.

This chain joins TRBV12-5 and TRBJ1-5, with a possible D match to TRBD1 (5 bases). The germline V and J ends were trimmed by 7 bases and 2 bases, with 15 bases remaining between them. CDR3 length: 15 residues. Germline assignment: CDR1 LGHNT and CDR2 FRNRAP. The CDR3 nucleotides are TGTGCTAGTGCCCTGGGGCAGGGTGGCAATCAGCCCCAGCATTTT. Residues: CASALGQGGNQPQHF. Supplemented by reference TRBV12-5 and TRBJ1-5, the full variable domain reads DARVTQTPRHKVTEMGQEVTMRCQPILGHNTVFWYRQTMMQGLELLAYFRNRAPLDDSGMPKDRFSAEMPDATLATLKIQPSEPRDSAVYFCASALGQGGNQPQHFGDGTRLSIL.

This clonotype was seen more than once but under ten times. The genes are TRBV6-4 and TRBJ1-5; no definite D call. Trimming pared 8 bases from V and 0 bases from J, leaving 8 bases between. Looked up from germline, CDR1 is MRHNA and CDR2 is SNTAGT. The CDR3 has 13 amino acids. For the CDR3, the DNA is TGTGCCAGCTCTTACGATAGCAATCAGCCCCAGCATTTT. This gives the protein CASSYDSNQPQHF.

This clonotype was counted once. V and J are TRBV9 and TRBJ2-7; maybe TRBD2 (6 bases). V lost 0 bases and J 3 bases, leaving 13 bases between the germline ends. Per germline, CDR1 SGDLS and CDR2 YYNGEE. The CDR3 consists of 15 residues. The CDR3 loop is CASSVGGGVYYEQYF. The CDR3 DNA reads TGTGCCAGCAGCGTAGGTGGAGGGGTCTACTACGAGCAGTACTTC.

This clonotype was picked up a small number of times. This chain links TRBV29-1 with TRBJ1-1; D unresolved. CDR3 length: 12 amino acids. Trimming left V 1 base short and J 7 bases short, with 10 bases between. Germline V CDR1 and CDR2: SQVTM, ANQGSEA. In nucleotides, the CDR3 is TGCAGCGTTGAAGCCGGGGAGATTGAAGCTTTCTTT. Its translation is CSVEAGEIEAFF.

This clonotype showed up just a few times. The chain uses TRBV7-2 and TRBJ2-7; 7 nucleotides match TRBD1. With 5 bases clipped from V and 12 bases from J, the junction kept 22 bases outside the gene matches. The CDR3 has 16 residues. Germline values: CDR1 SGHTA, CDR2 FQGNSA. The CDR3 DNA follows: TGTGCCAGCAGCCGCTCCACTAGACAGGGACCGAACTGGGCGTACTTC. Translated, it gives CASSRSTRQGPNWAYF. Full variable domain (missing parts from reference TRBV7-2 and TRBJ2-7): GAGVSQSPSNKVTEKGKDVELRCDPISGHTALYWYRQSLGQGLEFLIYFQGNSAPDKSGLPSDRFSAERTGGSVSTLTIQRTQQEDSAVYLCASSRSTRQGPNWAYFGPGTRLTVT.

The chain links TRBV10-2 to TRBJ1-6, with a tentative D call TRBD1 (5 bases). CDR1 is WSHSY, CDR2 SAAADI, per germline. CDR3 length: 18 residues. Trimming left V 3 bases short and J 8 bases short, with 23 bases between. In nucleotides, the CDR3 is TGCGCCAGCAGTGATCCATCTCTCTCAGGGACGGATTATTCACCCCTCCACTTT. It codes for CASSDPSLSGTDYSPLHF.